A selection of T cell receptor beta chains follows, all from one sample in a study of blood T cell repertoires in COVID-19. Using immunoSEQ multiplex PCR, the repertoire was profiled, and TCRdb retains in-frame clones only, with some absent. Altogether 310,000 or so clones are present, around 88% being singletons, with the ten largest covering 6%. The sample taken for sequencing was PBMCs or T cells enriched from blood (not recorded which). Every receptor here comes from a woman aged 35 to 49 who had recovered from COVID-19. Both conserved end residues are part of each CDR3. D genes are given only for firm matches. Rows may omit the clone size; those that give it use once, few, many or a size class.

size	D	J	V	DNA	CDR3
NA	NA	TRBJ2-1	TRBV11-3	TGTGCCAGCAGCTATATGACGGGCTCCTACAATGAGCAGTTCTTC	CASSYMTGSYNEQFF
NA	TRBD1	TRBJ1-1	TRBV14	TGTGCCAGCAGCGAGGACAGGATACAGAACACTGAAGCTTTCTTT	CASSEDRIQNTEAFF
NA	TRBD2	TRBJ2-1	TRBV7-2	TGTGCCAGCAGCTTCGGACTAGCGGGAGGTGAGCAGTTCTTC	CASSFGLAGGEQFF
NA	TRBD1	TRBJ1-3	TRBV24-1	TGTGCCACCGGGGACAGCTCTGGAAACACCATATATTTT	CATGDSSGNTIYF
NA	NA	TRBJ2-2	TRBV9	TGTGCCAGCACCCGTAGTTGGCAGGCGACGAACACCGGGGAGCTGTTTTTT	CASTRSWQATNTGELFF
NA	NA	TRBJ1-1	TRBV14	TGTGCCAGCAGCCCCCGAGGTAGGGGTTGGACTGAAGCTTTCTTT	CASSPRGRGWTEAFF
NA	TRBD1	TRBJ1-4	TRBV3-1/TRBV3-2	TGTGCCAGCAGCTTTGGACAGGGGAATGAAAAACTGTTTTTT	CASSFGQGNEKLFF
once	NA	TRBJ1-1	TRBV29-1	TGCAGCGTTGAAGAGGGGGCACGGCAGTCCCAAGCTTTCTTT	CSVEEGARQSQAFF
NA	TRBD1	TRBJ1-3	TRBV28	TGTGCCAGCAGTTTGGGGACAGTATTTTCTGGAAACACCATATATTTT	CASSLGTVFSGNTIYF
NA	TRBD2	TRBJ2-3	TRBV2	TGTGCCAGCAGTGCCTTAGCGGGAGGCCCCACAAATACGCAGTATTTT	CASSALAGGPTNTQYF
NA	NA	TRBJ2-6	TRBV2	TGTGCCAGCACCGATCGGGGGGCGGTGGCCAACGTCCTGACTTTC	CASTDRGAVANVLTF
NA	NA	TRBJ1-2	TRBV4-3	TGCGCCAGCAGCCGGGAAAGGACAGTGAGCTATGGCTACACCTTC	CASSRERTVSYGYTF
NA	TRBD1	TRBJ1-2	TRBV5-6	TGTGCCAGCAGCTTAAGAGGGGGCGCTTGGTATGGCTACACCTTC	CASSLRGGAWYGYTF
NA	TRBD2	TRBJ2-5	TRBV28	TGTGCCAGCAGCTACCCTCCAGCGGGAGGAGAGACCCAGTACTTC	CASSYPPAGGETQYF
few	TRBD2	TRBJ2-7	TRBV19	TGTGCCAGTAGTATAGGGGCTAGCGGGTACGAGCAGTACTTC	CASSIGASGYEQYF
NA	NA	TRBJ2-7	TRBV3-1/TRBV3-2	TGTGCCAGCAGCCAAGATTTCCGGGGAACCGCTACCTACGAGCAGTACTTC	CASSQDFRGTATYEQYF
NA	NA	TRBJ2-3	TRBV3-1/TRBV3-2	TGTGCCAGCAGCCAAGGCGGGAGCAGGGGTACAGATACGCAGTATTTT	CASSQGGSRGTDTQYF
NA	NA	TRBJ1-6	TRBV9	TGTGCCAGCAGCGTATCCGGGTTCAATTCACCCCTCCACTTT	CASSVSGFNSPLHF
NA	NA	TRBJ1-4	TRBV28	TGTGCCAGCAATACAGGCGCGTGGGAAAAACTGTTTTTT	CASNTGAWEKLFF
NA	NA	TRBJ2-3	TRBV7-2	TGTGCCAGCAGCCCCACCCGGGAACAAGCAATATACACAGATACGCAGTATTTT	CASSPTREQAIYTDTQYF
NA	TRBD2	TRBJ2-1	TRBV16	TGTGCCAGCAGCCAAGTAGCGGGAGTTGATGAGCAGTTCTTC	CASSQVAGVDEQFF
NA	TRBD1	TRBJ1-1	TRBV7-2	TGTGCCAGCAGAGAACAGGGGGCGCCTCGGTCAGGTGAAGCTTTCTTT	CASREQGAPRSGEAFF
NA	TRBD1	TRBJ2-7	TRBV6-2/TRBV6-3	TGTGCCAGCAGTTCCGCCGGGACAGGACTCTACGAGCAGTACTTC	CASSSAGTGLYEQYF
NA	NA	TRBJ2-7	TRBV6-1	TGTGCCAGCAGTGATCGAGCGGATACTGCCTACGAGCAGTACTTC	CASSDRADTAYEQYF
NA	NA	TRBJ2-7	TRBV13	TGTGCCAGCAGGGAGGGGGCCTCCTACGAGCAGTACTTC	CASREGASYEQYF
once	TRBD1	TRBJ2-6	TRBV19	TGTGCCATCGCGACAGGGGACTCTGGGGCCAACGTCCTGACTTTC	CAIATGDSGANVLTF